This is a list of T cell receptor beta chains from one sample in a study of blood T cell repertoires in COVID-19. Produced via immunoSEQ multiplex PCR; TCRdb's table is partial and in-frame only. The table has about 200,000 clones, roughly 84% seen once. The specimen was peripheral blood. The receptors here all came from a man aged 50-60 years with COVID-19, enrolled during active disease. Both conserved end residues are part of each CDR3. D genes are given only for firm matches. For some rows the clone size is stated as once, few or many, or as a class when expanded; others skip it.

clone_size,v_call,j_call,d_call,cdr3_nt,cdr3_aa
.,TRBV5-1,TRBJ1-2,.,TGCGCCAGCAAGCCTGCCAGGGCTGGTCCCTGGGGCTACACCTTC,CASKPARAGPWGYTF
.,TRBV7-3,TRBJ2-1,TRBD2,TGTGCCAGCAGCCGATCCGGTGCTAGCGGCTACAATGAGCAGTTCTTC,CASSRSGASGYNEQFF
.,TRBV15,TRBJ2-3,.,TGTGCCACCAGTCTGGTCCTAGGTCCTAGCACAGATACGCAGTATTTT,CATSLVLGPSTDTQYF
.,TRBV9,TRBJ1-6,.,TGTGCCAGCAGCGTAGACAGGACCCTCTCCTATAATTCACCCCTCCACTTT,CASSVDRTLSYNSPLHF
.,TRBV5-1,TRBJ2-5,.,TGCGCCAGCTCGACACAATTCGGACAGCAAGAGACCCAGTACTTC,CASSTQFGQQETQYF
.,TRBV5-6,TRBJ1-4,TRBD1,TGTGCCAGCAGCTTGACAGGGGGCCAAGAAAAACTGTTTTTT,CASSLTGGQEKLFF
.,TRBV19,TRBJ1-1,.,TGTGCCAGTAGTATTGGTAGGACAGTTGAAGCTTTCTTT,CASSIGRTVEAFF
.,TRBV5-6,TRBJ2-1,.,TGTGCCAGCAGCCGACACGATGAGCAGTTCTTC,CASSRHDEQFF
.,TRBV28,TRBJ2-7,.,TGTGCCAGCAGTTCAGGGACAAACGAGCAGTACTTC,CASSSGTNEQYF
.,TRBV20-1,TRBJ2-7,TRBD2,TGCAGTGCTAGTAGCGGGGAAATTAGCGAGCAGTACTTC,CSASSGEISEQYF
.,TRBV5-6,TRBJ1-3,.,TGTGCCAGCAGCTTGTTTGCTACTGGAAACACCATATATTTT,CASSLFATGNTIYF
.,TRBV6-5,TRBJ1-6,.,TGTGCCAGCAGTACAGGGTCCTATAATTCACCCCTCCACTTT,CASSTGSYNSPLHF
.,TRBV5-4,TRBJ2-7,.,TGTGCCAGCAGCTTGGTCGGGGATGCCGAGCAGTACTTC,CASSLVGDAEQYF
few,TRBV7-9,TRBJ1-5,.,TGTGCCAGCCAGGGGCAAGGGCCCCAGCATTTT,CASQGQGPQHF